The TCR beta chain described here comes from a study of blood T cell repertoires in COVID-19. On the study more broadly: Sites across the United States, Italy and Spain contributed samples from acute and convalescent COVID-19. PBMCs, B-cell-depleted T cells, or T cells provided the cDNA or gDNA that made up the material.

Source study methods: For nucleated cells, counts were estimated from reference gene primer amplification. The method was immunoSEQ multiplex PCR; TCRdb's version includes in-frame clones alone and lacks a portion of them. The V and J calls and clone size come from that table; D and trimming were worked out from the DNA. The table lists under 250,000 clones, around 90% of them singletons. Deletions cut 7 bases from V and 10 bases from J, with 8 bases between. The CDR3 is made up of 9 amino acids. The sequencing input was peripheral blood. The J gene is TRBJ2-7, the V gene TRBV12-3 or TRBV12-4; D is unresolved. This TCR was sampled from a woman in her 70s with active or convalescent COVID-19. As DNA, the CDR3 is TGTGCCAGCACCGGCGGACAGTACTTC. Translation: CASTGGQYF.